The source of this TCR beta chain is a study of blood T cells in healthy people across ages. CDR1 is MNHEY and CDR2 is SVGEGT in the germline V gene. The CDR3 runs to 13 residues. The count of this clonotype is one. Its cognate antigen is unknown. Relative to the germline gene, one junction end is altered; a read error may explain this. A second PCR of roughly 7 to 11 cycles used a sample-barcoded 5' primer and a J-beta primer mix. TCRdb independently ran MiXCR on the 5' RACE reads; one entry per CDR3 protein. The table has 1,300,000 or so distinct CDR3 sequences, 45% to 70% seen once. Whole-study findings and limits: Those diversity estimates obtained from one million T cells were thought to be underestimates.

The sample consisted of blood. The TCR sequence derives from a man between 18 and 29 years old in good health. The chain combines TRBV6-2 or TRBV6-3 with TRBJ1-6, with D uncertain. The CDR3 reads CAGSYSGMMPLHF. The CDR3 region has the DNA TGTGCCGGCAGTTACTCCGGGATGATGCCCCTCCACTTT.